The 17 T cell receptor beta chains listed next were all sequenced from one sample in a study of CD8 T cells in Susac syndrome. Random hexamers primed reverse transcription of about 0.45 to 1 ug RNA. TCRdb reprocessed the immunoSEQ multiplex PCR reads with MiXCR, giving one entry per CDR3 protein. Of roughly 150,000 distinct CDR3 sequences in the sample, approximately 95% are singletons; the top ten hold about 0.17%. The material sequenced was CD4+ T cells from PBMCs. The receptors derive from a human donor with Susac syndrome.

The CDR3 sequence is CASSQKPDRTYNSPLHF. The CDR3 DNA follows: TGCGCCAGCAGCCAAAAGCCAGACAGGACTTACAATTCACCCCTCCACTTT. The chain uses TRBV4-1 and TRBJ1-6, with a tentative D call TRBD1 (6 bases). The CDR3 is made up of 17 amino acids. Trimming shortened V by 2 bases and J by 7 bases, and 18 bases separated the two germline ends. Germline values: CDR1 MGHRA, CDR2 YSYEKL.

This chain joins TRBV20-1 and TRBJ1-2, with D hard to call. This CDR3 is 13 amino acids long. The germline V and J ends were trimmed by 1 base and 6 bases, with 12 bases remaining between them. Germline-derived CDR1 and CDR2 are DFQATT and SNEGSKA (reference sequence). CDR3 residues: CSARVAENDGYTF. In nucleotides, the CDR3 is TGCAGTGCTAGAGTAGCAGAAAACGATGGCTACACCTTC.

The rearrangement links TRBV6-1 to TRBJ2-1; the match to TRBD1 covers 11 bases. This CDR3 spans 13 amino acids. CDR1 and CDR2 (germline): MNHNS, SASEGT. V trimming: 6 bases; J trimming: 6 bases; junction bases outside the gene matches: 1. The CDR3 here is CASSGTGGNEQFF. The CDR3 DNA is TGTGCCAGCAGCGGGACAGGGGGCAATGAGCAGTTCTTC.

The rearrangement links TRBV7-3 to TRBJ2-1; the match to TRBD1 covers 9 bases. J lost 7 bases, V lost 6 bases, and 10 bases had no gene match. CDR1 SGHTA and CDR2 FQGTGA come from the germline V gene. The CDR3 is 15 amino acids. The CDR3, as DNA: TGTGCCAGCAGTAGGACGGGACAGGGAATGAATGAGCAGTTCTTC. It translates to CASSRTGQGMNEQFF.

In its sample, this clonotype was seen once. This sequence joins TRBV3-1 and TRBJ2-6, with D uncertain. Germline CDR1 is LGHDT and CDR2 is YNNKEL (reference sequence). Deletions cut 1 base from V and 0 bases from J, with 7 bases between. This CDR3 is built from 16 residues. The CDR3, as DNA: TGTGCCAGCAGCCAAGGACTCACCTCTGGGGCCAACGTCCTGACTTTC. As protein: CASSQGLTSGANVLTF.

The rearrangement uses TRBV6-5 and TRBJ1-6, with unresolved D. The CDR3 spans 16 residues. Trimming removed 0 bases from V and 0 bases from J, with 6 bases in between. Germline V gene sequence: CDR1 MNHEY, CDR2 SVGAGI. This CDR3 is CASSYSPGSYNSPLHF. CDR3 coding DNA: TGTGCCAGCAGTTACTCACCTGGCTCCTATAATTCACCCCTCCACTTT.

This clonotype was seen a handful of times. The genes are TRBV3-1 and TRBJ1-6; maybe TRBD1 (5 bases). CDR3 size: 14 residues. The V end was cut by 1 base, the J end by 8 bases, with 9 bases between. Looked up from germline, CDR1 is LGHDT and CDR2 is YNNKEL (reference sequence). CDR3 region: CASSQGQGDSPLHF. Here the CDR3 DNA reads TGTGCCAGCAGCCAAGGGCAGGGTGATTCACCCCTCCACTTT.

The V gene is TRBV12-3 or TRBV12-4, the J gene TRBJ1-1; no clear D gene. Trimming shortened V by 3 bases and J by 8 bases, and 7 bases separated the two germline ends. The CDR3 runs 11 residues. The CDR3 bases are TGTGCCAGCAGTTTTGGGCTAGAAGCTTTCTTT. Its protein is CASSFGLEAFF.

The genes are TRBV9 and TRBJ2-3, with a weak D call TRBD1 (5 bases). The length of the CDR3 is 16 residues. V was pared by 0 bases and J by 1 base, with 12 bases between. CDR1 is SGDLS, CDR2 YYNGEE, per germline. The CDR3 sequence: CASSVDPGWGTDTQYF. The CDR3 bases are TGTGCCAGCAGCGTAGATCCAGGGTGGGGCACAGATACGCAGTATTTT.

The chain has TRBV7-8 and TRBJ1-2, with TRBD1 identical over 7 bases. J gave up 7 bases and V 0 bases, and 5 bases lay outside the gene matches. Germline assignment: CDR1 SGHVS and CDR2 FQNEAQ. CDR3 size: 14 residues. Here the CDR3 DNA reads TGTGCCAGCAGCTTAGCCCGACAGGGACGTGGCTACACCTTC. It is translated as CASSLARQGRGYTF. Looking up the rest from reference TRBV7-8 and TRBJ1-2 gives the full variable domain: GAGVSQSPRYKVAKRGQDVALRCDPISGHVSLFWYQQALGQGPEFLTYFQNEAQLDKSGLPSDRFFAERPEGSVSTLKIQRTQQEDSAVYLCASSLARQGRGYTFGSGTRLTVV.

The rearrangement joins TRBV9 to TRBJ2-5, with TRBD1 identical over 10 bases. The CDR3 totals 14 residues. The germline V gene encodes CDR1 SGDLS and CDR2 YYNGEE. V lost 3 bases, J lost 4 bases, and 3 bases stayed unmatched. In nucleotides, the CDR3 is TGTGCCAGCAGCGGGGGGACAGGGGTAGAGACCCAGTACTTC. Translation gives CASSGGTGVETQYF.

The rearrangement uses TRBV18 and TRBJ2-5, with 8 bases matching TRBD1. The CDR3 is 15 amino acids. Germline V gene data show CDR1 as KGHSH and CDR2 as LQKENI. V lost 2 bases and J lost 2; bases outside the gene matches: 4. CDR3 loop: CASSPGGQGQETQYF. The DNA of the CDR3 is TGTGCCAGCTCACCAGGCGGACAGGGACAAGAGACCCAGTACTTC.

V gene TRBV2 combines with J gene TRBJ1-5; 7 positions agree with TRBD1. V shed 2 bases and J 7 bases; nucleotides not matched to a gene: 11. The CDR3 runs 16 residues. Germline V gives CDR1 SNHLY, CDR2 FYNNEI. The CDR3 loop is CASSEQSGTAGQPQHF. CDR3 DNA sequence: TGTGCCAGCAGTGAACAATCCGGGACAGCCGGCCAGCCCCAGCATTTT.

The V gene is TRBV20-1, the J gene TRBJ2-3; 9 bases are shared with TRBD2. The CDR3 totals 14 residues. J gave up 6 bases and V 1 base, and 5 bases lay outside the gene matches. Germline CDR1 is DFQATT and CDR2 is SNEGSKA (reference sequence). The CDR3: CSARVAGVDDTQYF. CDR3 coding DNA: TGCAGTGCTAGAGTAGCGGGGGTCGACGATACGCAGTATTTT.

CDR3 in amino acids: CASSQARTTGSPLHF. The CDR3 DNA follows: TGTGCCAGCAGCCAAGCGCGGACGACCGGCTCACCCCTCCACTTT. The rearrangement joins TRBV14 to TRBJ1-6; D is undetermined. The germline V and J ends were trimmed by 1 base and 10 bases, with 14 bases remaining between them. The CDR3 is 15 residues long. CDR1 is SGHDN and CDR2 is FVKESK in the germline V gene.

V is TRBV10-3 and J is TRBJ2-5; 9 nucleotides line up with TRBD1. The CDR3 is 15 amino acids. Germline values: CDR1 ENHRY, CDR2 SYGVKD. Trimming removed 3 bases from V and 4 bases from J; junction bases left unmatched: 6. CDR3 nucleotides: TGTGCCATCAGTGAAAACCCGACAGGGGGAGAGACCCAGTACTTC. Its protein product is CAISENPTGGETQYF.

The genes are TRBV12-3 or TRBV12-4 and TRBJ2-6; a weak D match, TRBD2 (6 bases). V lost 8 bases and J 0 bases, leaving 11 bases between the germline ends. The CDR3 totals 15 residues. CDR3 sequence: CASRESVSGANVLTF. The CDR3 region has the DNA TGTGCCAGCCGGGAGTCCGTCTCTGGGGCCAACGTCCTGACTTTC.